This T cell receptor (beta chain) was identified in a study of beta chain features in type 1 diabetes. Of note for this clone: The antigen remains unidentified.

The CDR3 sequence is 13 residues long. Germline CDR1 reads SQVTM; CDR2 reads ANQGSEA. The V and J ends lost 4 bases and 1 base respectively, with 5 bases between them. Study findings and constraints: The influence of HLA type on TCRB rearrangement stayed undetermined. Naive, central memory and regulatory TCRB repertoires appeared more similar among patients than healthy donors.

The isolated RNA, all of it, was reverse transcribed, so expressed TCRB transcripts were what got sequenced. Naive, central memory and regulatory T cell samples came to a mean of roughly 3.9 million reads. The data were produced by immunoSEQ multiplex PCR, yet TCRdb's version contains in-frame clones alone and is incomplete. The table lists some 250,000 clones, 27% of them singletons, with under 4.5% in the top ten. The chain employs TRBV29-1 and TRBJ2-6; D is unresolved. Sequenced sample: central memory CD4+ T cells from blood. The origin of this receptor is a man between 25 and 39 years old in good health. Here the CDR3 reads CSVGSSGANVLTF. The CDR3, as DNA: TGCAGCGTTGGTAGTTCTGGGGCCAACGTCCTGACTTTC.